This T cell receptor beta chain is from a study of blood T cell repertoires in COVID-19. Study overall: The United States, Italy and Spain supplied acute and convalescent COVID-19 samples. Sample material is recorded as cDNA or gDNA derived from T cells, B-cell-depleted T cells, or PBMCs.

V was trimmed by 6 bases and J by 3 bases, leaving 15 bases between them. This CDR3 comprises 14 residues. Germline CDR1 and CDR2: SGHVS and FQNEAQ. Sequenced by immunoSEQ multiplex PCR; TCRdb stores in-frame clones only, minus some. Of more than 60,000 clones listed, 75% to 90% are singletons. This TCR was sampled from a man in his 60s with active or convalescent COVID-19. This chain joins TRBV7-8 and TRBJ2-7, with D perhaps matching TRBD2 (6 bases). Sequenced input: peripheral blood. The CDR3 loop is CASRPRRGNYEQYF. In DNA form, the CDR3 reads TGTGCCAGCAGGCCGAGGCGGGGTAACTACGAGCAGTACTTC. The variable domain in full, with the rest retrieved from reference TRBV7-8 and TRBJ2-7, is GAGVSQSPRYKVAKRGQDVALRCDPISGHVSLFWYQQALGQGPEFLTYFQNEAQLDKSGLPSDRFFAERPEGSVSTLKIQRTQQEDSAVYLCASRPRRGNYEQYFGPGTRLTVT.